The 17 T cell receptor beta chains presented below share a single source sample, sequenced in a study of tumor-infiltrating lymphocytes in primary liver carcinoma. Unsorted whole blood supplied the blood RNA, and germline DNA was isolated too. TCR beta cDNA was made from approximately 500 ng total RNA with a constant-region primer. Three nested multiplex PCR rounds of slightly modified ARM-PCR generated TCR beta libraries. Both of the initial two PCR rounds ran for nine to eleven cycles and employed TRBV1-TRBV30 forward primers alongside a C-beta reverse primer. TCRdb re-derived calls from the multiplex PCR reads in MiXCR, one entry per CDR3 protein. The sample lists hundreds of thousands of distinct CDR3 sequences, nearly 60% occurring once. The sequenced sample was peripheral blood. These receptors all come from a woman in her 30s with primary liver carcinoma and hepatitis B virus infection.

The rearrangement uses TRBV5-8 and TRBJ2-5; D not certain. Between the trimmed V and J ends, which lost 3 bases and 2 bases, there was a span of 8 bases. The length of the CDR3 is 13 residues. Germline V gene data show CDR1 as SGHTS and CDR2 as YDEGEE. As DNA, the CDR3 is TGTGCCAGCAGCTCTGACTTTCAAGAGACCCAGTACTTC. It is translated as CASSSDFQETQYF.

This chain links TRBV10-3 with TRBJ2-1; D gene uncertain. The CDR3 sequence is 15 residues long. In germline, CDR1 is ENHRY, CDR2 SYGVKD. The V end was cut by 5 bases, the J end by 4 bases, with 15 bases between. The CDR3 DNA follows: TGTGCCATCAGTAGAAATCAGTTGGGGTACAATGAGCAGTTCTTC. It is translated as CAISRNQLGYNEQFF.

The chain is built from TRBV5-1 and TRBJ1-1; D gene ambiguous. CDR1 and CDR2 from the germline V gene are SGHRS and YFSETQ. The ends were cut back, 0 bases at V and 1 base at J, with 7 bases in the middle. CDR3 length: 14 residues. The CDR3 region is CASSLAPPNTEAFF. CDR3 bases: TGCGCCAGCAGCTTGGCTCCCCCGAACACTGAAGCTTTCTTT.

The rearrangement links TRBV7-9 to TRBJ1-1, with unresolved D. The CDR3 runs to 12 residues. The V and J ends lost 2 bases and 7 bases respectively, with 8 bases between them. Germline CDR1 reads SEHNR; CDR2 reads FQNEAQ (reference sequence). This CDR3 reads CASSLRGNEAFF. The CDR3 DNA is TGTGCCAGCAGCTTACGAGGAAATGAAGCTTTCTTT.

This clonotype was observed a handful of times. This chain joins TRBV4-1 and TRBJ1-5, with TRBD1 identical over 11 bases. Trimming removed 1 base from V and 1 base from J; junction bases left unmatched: 3. Germline V gene sequence: CDR1 MGHRA, CDR2 YSYEKL. The CDR3 runs to 17 residues. CDR3 sequence (DNA): TGCGCCAGCAGCCAAGGGTGGACAGGGGGCAGCAATCAGCCCCAGCATTTT. This codes for CASSQGWTGGSNQPQHF.

Only a few counts were recorded for this clonotype. CDR3 sequence: CASSISGTGWELFF. For the CDR3, the DNA is TGTGCCAGCAGCATATCCGGGACAGGGTGGGAGCTGTTTTTT. V gene TRBV5-4 combines with J gene TRBJ2-2, with 9 bases fitting TRBD1. V lost 4 bases to trimming and J lost 9 bases; unmatched junction nucleotides: 7. Germline V CDR1 and CDR2: SGHNT, YYREEE (reference sequence). The CDR3 loop spans 14 amino acids.

Turning to this clonotype: A much larger clonotype is one base distant, so this may be a read error. This sequence joins TRBV4-1 and TRBJ2-7; 7 bases agree with TRBD2. Germline lookup yields CDR1 MGHRA and CDR2 YSYEKL. The CDR3 is 16 residues long. The CDR3 DNA follows: TGCGCCAGCAGCCAAGAAGTCGGGGGAGGGTTCTACCAGCAGTACTTC. Residues: CASSQEVGGGFYQQYF.

This clonotype appeared once. A read error may explain this, as a much larger clone is one base away. Without the conserved terminal phenylalanine or tryptophan, this CDR3 likely stems from a read error. CDR3 sequence: CSVDQGAEAFY. CDR3 in DNA: TGCAGCGTAGACCAGGGGGCTGAAGCTTTCTAT. The chain uses TRBV29-1 and TRBJ1-1, with 7 bases lining up with TRBD1. The CDR3 spans 11 residues. J was trimmed by 6 bases and V by 6 bases; bases with no gene match: 4. Germline CDR1 is SQVTM and CDR2 is ANQGSEA.

The chain links TRBV29-1 to TRBJ2-7; D ambiguous. The J call may be wrong; the DNA end is better matched by TRBJ2-1. Germline-derived CDR1 and CDR2 are SQVTM and ANQGSEA. The CDR3 totals 13 residues. The CDR3 DNA is TGCAGCGTTGAAGATCTCGGGTCCCATAAGCAGTTCTTC. Protein: CSVEDLGSHKQFF.

To note about this clonotype: One base away lies a much larger clone, so this may be a sequencing read error. V and J are TRBV14 and TRBJ2-7; D call uncertain. The V gene's germline CDR1 is SGHDN and CDR2 FVKESK. CDR3 length equals 11 residues. This chain's CDR3 is CARSVGREQYF. CDR3 in DNA: TGTGCCCGCAGCGTGGGTAGGGAGCAGTACTTC. The variable domain in full, completed from reference TRBV14 and TRBJ2-7, reads EAGVTQFPSHSVIEKGQTVTLRCDPISGHDNLYWYRRVMGKEIKFLLHFVKESKQDESGMPNNRFLAERTGGTYSTLKVQPAELEDSGVYFCARSVGREQYFGPGTRLTVT.

The gene calls are TRBV18 and TRBJ2-7; no clear D gene. CDR3 size: 15 residues. In germline, CDR1 is KGHSH, CDR2 LQKENI. The ends were cut back, 1 base at V and 0 bases at J, with 10 bases in the middle. CDR3 in DNA: TGTGCCAGCTCACCACGTTCCCAGTCCTCCTACGAGCAGTACTTC. It specifies CASSPRSQSSYEQYF.

This clonotype showed up just a few times. This rearrangement joins TRBV4-1 to TRBJ2-3, with 14 bases lining up with TRBD2. The CDR3 spans 18 residues. The trim removed 0 bases at V and 5 bases at J, leaving 7 bases unmatched. Per the germline V gene, CDR1 is MGHRA and CDR2 is YSYEKL. This CDR3 reads CASSQDPSTSGRVDTQYF. CDR3 nucleotide sequence: TGCGCCAGCAGCCAAGATCCCTCGACTAGCGGGAGGGTAGATACGCAGTATTTT.

The rearrangement uses TRBV7-9 and TRBJ2-7, with D unresolved. The germline gives CDR1 SEHNR, CDR2 FQNEAQ (reference sequence). The CDR3 is 14 residues long. V was shortened by 1 base and J by 5 bases, with 12 bases between the two germline ends. CDR3 nucleotide sequence: TGTGCCAGCAGCTTAGTCTGGGCTTGGGACGAGCAGTACTTC. It yields the protein CASSLVWAWDEQYF.

This clonotype has only a few counts. With a much larger clone just one base away, this may be a read error. The chain has TRBV11-2 and TRBJ2-2; weak D call: TRBD1 (5 bases). The length of the CDR3 is 15 residues. From germline, CDR1 is SGHAT and CDR2 FQNNGV. CDR3 loop: CVSRTLRAGTGELFF. CDR3 sequence (DNA): TGTGTCAGCAGAACACTCAGGGCAGGCACCGGGGAGCTGTTTTTT.

A word on this clonotype: Just one base apart from a much larger clone, this may be a read error. The V call is TRBV12-3 or TRBV12-4, the J call TRBJ2-3, with D maybe TRBD1 (6 bases). Trimming took 6 bases from V and 3 from J, leaving 19 bases between them. The CDR3 is 16 amino acids. The CDR3: CASSRDTVGVTDTQYF. In DNA form, the CDR3 reads TGTGCCAGCAGCAGGGACACGGTCGGTGTGACAGATACGCAGTATTTT.

Remarks on this clonotype: The junction departs from germline at one end; a sequencing error may be responsible. The chain uses TRBV12-3 or TRBV12-4 and TRBJ1-2; unclear D gene. The CDR3 consists of 12 residues. In DNA, the CDR3 is TGTCCCAGCAGTTTAAGTGAGGAGGGTTACACCTTC. Its translation: CPSSLSEEGYTF.

For this clonotype: This sequence may be a read error, since a much larger clone differs from it by one base. The rearrangement uses TRBV4-1 and TRBJ2-3; 10 bases map to TRBD2. The CDR3 runs 16 residues. Germline-derived CDR1 and CDR2 are MGHRA and YSYEKL. The CDR3 DNA reads TGCGCCGGCAGCCAAGGCCCCACTAGCGGGATAGATACGCAGTATTTT. Amino acids: CAGSQGPTSGIDTQYF.